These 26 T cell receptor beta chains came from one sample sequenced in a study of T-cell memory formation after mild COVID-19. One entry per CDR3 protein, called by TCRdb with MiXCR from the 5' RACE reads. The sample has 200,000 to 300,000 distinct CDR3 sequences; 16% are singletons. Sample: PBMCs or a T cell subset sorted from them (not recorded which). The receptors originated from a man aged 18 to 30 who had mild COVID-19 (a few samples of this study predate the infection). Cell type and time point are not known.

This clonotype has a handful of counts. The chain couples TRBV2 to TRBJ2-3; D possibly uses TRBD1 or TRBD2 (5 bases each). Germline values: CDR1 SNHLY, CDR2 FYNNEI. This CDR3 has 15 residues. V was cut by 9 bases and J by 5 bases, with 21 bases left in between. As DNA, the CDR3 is TGTGCCAGTCTGGGCAGGGACGCTCAACTAGATACGCAGTATTTT. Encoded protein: CASLGRDAQLDTQYF. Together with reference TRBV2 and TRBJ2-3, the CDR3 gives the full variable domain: EPEVTQTPSHQVTQMGQEVILRCVPISNHLYFYWYRQILGQKVEFLVSFYNNEISEKSEIFDDQFSVERPDGSNFTLKIRSTKLEDSAMYFCASLGRDAQLDTQYFGPGTRLTVL.

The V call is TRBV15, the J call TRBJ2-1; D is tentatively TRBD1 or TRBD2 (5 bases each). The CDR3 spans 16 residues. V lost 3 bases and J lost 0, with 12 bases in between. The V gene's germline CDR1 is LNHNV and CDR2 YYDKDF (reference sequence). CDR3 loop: CATSSGTFGSYNEQFF. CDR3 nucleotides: TGTGCCACCAGCAGTGGGACGTTTGGCTCCTACAATGAGCAGTTCTTC.

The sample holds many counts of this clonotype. Here the CDR3 reads CSARFQPSVYNEQFF. In nucleotides, the CDR3 is TGCAGTGCTAGGTTCCAGCCATCCGTCTACAATGAGCAGTTCTTC. V gene TRBV20-1 combines with J gene TRBJ2-1, with D unresolved. The germline gives CDR1 DFQATT, CDR2 SNEGSKA (reference sequence). The germline V and J ends were trimmed by 3 bases and 3 bases, with 15 bases remaining between them. CDR3 size: 15 residues.

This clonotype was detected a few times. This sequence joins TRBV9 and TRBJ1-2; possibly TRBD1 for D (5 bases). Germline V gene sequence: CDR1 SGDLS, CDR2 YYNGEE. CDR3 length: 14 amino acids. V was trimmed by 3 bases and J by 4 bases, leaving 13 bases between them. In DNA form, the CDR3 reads TGTGCCAGCAGCGCTCAAATGGGGGGCTATGGCTACACCTTC. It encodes CASSAQMGGYGYTF.

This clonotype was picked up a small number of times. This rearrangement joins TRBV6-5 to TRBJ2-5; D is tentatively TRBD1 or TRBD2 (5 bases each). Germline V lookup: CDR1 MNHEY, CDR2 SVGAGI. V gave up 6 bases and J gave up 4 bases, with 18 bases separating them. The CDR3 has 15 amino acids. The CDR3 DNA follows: TGTGCCAGCAGCTTAGACGCCACTGGGGGAGAGACCCAGTACTTC. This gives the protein CASSLDATGGETQYF.

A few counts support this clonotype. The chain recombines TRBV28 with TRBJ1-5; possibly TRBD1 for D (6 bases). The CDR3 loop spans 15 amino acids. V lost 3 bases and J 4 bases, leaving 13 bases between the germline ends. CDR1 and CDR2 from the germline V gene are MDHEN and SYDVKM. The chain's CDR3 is CASSFLGARNQPQHF. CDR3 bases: TGTGCCAGCAGTTTCTTGGGGGCCCGAAATCAGCCCCAGCATTTT.

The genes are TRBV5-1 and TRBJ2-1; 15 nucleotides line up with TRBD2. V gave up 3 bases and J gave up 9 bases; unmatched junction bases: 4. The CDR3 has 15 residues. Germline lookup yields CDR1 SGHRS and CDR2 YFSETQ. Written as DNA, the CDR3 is TGCGCCAGCAGCTGGACTAGCGGGGGGGCATTTGAGCAGTTCTTC. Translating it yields CASSWTSGGAFEQFF.

CDR3 coding DNA: TGTGCCAGCAGCGCGGGGCGGGGGGCCAAAAATATTCAGTATTTT. It yields the protein CASSAGRGAKNIQYF. The rearrangement joins TRBV6-1 to TRBJ2-3; 8 nucleotides align to TRBD2. CDR3 length: 15 residues. Germline lookup yields CDR1 MNHNS and CDR2 SASEGT. V lost 6 bases, J lost 12 bases, and 17 bases stayed unmatched.

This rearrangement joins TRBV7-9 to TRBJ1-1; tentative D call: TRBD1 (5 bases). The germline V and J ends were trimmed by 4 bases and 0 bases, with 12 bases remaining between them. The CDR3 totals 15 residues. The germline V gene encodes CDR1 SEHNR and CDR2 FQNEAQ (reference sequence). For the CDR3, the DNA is TGTGCCAGCAGCTCACTCAGGGCCATGAACACTGAAGCTTTCTTT. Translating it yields CASSSLRAMNTEAFF. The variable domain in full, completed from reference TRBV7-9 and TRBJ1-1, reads DTGVSQNPRHKITKRGQNVTFRCDPISEHNRLYWYRQTLGQGPEFLTYFQNEAQLEKSRLLSDRFSAERPKGSFSTLEIQRTEQGDSAMYLCASSSLRAMNTEAFFGQGTRLTVV.

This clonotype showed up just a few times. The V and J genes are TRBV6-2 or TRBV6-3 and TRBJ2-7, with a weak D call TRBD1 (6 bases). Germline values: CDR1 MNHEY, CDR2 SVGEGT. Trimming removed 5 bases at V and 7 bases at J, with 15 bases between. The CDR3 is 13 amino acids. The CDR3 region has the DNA TGTGCCAGCAGTGCAGGGGTCGGCGGGGAGCAGTACTTC. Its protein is CASSAGVGGEQYF.

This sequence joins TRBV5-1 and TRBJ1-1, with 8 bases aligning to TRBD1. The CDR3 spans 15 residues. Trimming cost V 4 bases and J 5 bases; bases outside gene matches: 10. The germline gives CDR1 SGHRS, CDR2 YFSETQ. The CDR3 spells CASSILTGARTEAFF. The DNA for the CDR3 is TGCGCCAGCAGCATACTGACAGGGGCAAGGACTGAAGCTTTCTTT.

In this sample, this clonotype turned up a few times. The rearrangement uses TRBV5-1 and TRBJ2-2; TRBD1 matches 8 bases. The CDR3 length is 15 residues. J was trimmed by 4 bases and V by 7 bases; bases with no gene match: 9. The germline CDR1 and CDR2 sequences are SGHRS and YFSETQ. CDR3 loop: CASGPGTGGTGELFF. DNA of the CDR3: TGCGCCAGCGGCCCCGGCACAGGGGGCACCGGGGAGCTGTTTTTT.

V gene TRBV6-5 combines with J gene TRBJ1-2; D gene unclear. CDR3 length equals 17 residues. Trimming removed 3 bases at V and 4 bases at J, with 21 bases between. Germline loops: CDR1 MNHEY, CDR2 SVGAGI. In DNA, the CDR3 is TGTGCCAGCAGTTATACGGCAGGCCCGACAAACACCTATGGCTACACCTTC. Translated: CASSYTAGPTNTYGYTF.

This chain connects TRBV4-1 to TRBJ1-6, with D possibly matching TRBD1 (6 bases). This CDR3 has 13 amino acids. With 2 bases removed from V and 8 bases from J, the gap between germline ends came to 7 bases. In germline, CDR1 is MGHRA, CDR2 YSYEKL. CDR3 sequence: CASSQPGDSPLHF. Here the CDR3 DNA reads TGCGCCAGCAGCCAACCAGGGGATTCACCCCTCCACTTT.

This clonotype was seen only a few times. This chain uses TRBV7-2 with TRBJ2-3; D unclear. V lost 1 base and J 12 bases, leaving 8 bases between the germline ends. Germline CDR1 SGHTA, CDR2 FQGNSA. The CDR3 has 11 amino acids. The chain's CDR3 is CASSLGSSQYF. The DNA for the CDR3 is TGTGCCAGCAGCTTAGGTTCCTCACAGTATTTT. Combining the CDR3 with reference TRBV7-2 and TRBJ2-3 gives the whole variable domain GAGVSQSPSNKVTEKGKDVELRCDPISGHTALYWYRQSLGQGLEFLIYFQGNSAPDKSGLPSDRFSAERTGGSVSTLTIQRTQQEDSAVYLCASSLGSSQYFGPGTRLTVL.

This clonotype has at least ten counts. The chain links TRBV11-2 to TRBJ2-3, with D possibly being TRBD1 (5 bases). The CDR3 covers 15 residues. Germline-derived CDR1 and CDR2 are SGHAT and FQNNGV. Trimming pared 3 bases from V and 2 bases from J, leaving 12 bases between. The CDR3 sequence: CASSFRTHYTDTQYF. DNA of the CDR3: TGTGCCAGCAGCTTCCGGACACACTACACAGATACGCAGTATTTT.

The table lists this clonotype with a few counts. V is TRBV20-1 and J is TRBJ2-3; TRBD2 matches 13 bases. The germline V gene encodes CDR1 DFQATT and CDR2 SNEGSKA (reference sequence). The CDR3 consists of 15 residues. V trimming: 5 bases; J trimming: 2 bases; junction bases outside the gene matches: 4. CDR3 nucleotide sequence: TGCAGTGCTGGAGGACTAGCGGGGGTCACAGATACGCAGTATTTT. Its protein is CSAGGLAGVTDTQYF.

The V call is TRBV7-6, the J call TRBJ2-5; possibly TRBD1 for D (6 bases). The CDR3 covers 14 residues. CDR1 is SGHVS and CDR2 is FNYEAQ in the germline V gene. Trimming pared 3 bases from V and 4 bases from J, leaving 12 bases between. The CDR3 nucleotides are TGTGCCAGCAGCTTCTTCGAGGGGGTAGAGACCCAGTACTTC. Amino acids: CASSFFEGVETQYF.

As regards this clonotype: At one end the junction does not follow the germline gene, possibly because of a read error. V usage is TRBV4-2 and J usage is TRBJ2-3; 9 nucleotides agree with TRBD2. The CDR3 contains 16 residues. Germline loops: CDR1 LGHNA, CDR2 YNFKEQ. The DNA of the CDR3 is TGTGCCAGCAGCCAAGCCAGCGGGACTAGCACAGATACGCAATATTTT. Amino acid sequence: CASSQASGTSTDTQYF.

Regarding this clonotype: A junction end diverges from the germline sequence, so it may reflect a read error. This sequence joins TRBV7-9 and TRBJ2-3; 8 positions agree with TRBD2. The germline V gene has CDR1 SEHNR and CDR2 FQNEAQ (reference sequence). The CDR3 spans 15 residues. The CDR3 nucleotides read TGTGCCAGCAGCTTGGTCAGCGGGGGCACAGGTACGCAGTATTTT. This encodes CASSLVSGGTGTQYF.

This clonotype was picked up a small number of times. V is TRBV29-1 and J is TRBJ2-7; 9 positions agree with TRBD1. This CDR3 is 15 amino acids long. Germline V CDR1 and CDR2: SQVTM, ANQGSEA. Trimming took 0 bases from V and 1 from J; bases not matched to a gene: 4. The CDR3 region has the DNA TGCAGCGTTGAAGATGTAGGGACAGGGTCCTACGAGCAGTACTTC. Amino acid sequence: CSVEDVGTGSYEQYF.

The CDR3 coding sequence is TGCGCCAGCAGCCAGCAGTTTGGGCCGGCAAAACTGTTTTTT. Amino acid sequence: CASSQQFGPAKLFF. The rearrangement joins TRBV4-3 to TRBJ1-4; no firm D call. The germline V and J ends were trimmed by 3 bases and 10 bases, with 15 bases remaining between them. Germline CDR1 LGHNA, CDR2 YSLEER. CDR3 size: 14 residues.

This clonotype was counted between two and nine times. In nucleotides, the CDR3 is TGTGCCAGCAGCCAGCTGGGAGGCTACACCTTC. It codes for CASSQLGGYTF. This chain uses TRBV12-3 or TRBV12-4 with TRBJ1-2; D is undetermined. V dropped 6 bases and J dropped 8 bases, with 10 bases sitting between them. CDR3 length equals 11 residues.

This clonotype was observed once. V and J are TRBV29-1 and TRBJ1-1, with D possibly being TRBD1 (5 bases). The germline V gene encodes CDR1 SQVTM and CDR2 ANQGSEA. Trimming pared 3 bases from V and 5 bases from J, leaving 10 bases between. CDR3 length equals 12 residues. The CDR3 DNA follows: TGCAGCGTTGACCGGGGCGGTACTGAAGCTTTCTTT. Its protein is CSVDRGGTEAFF.

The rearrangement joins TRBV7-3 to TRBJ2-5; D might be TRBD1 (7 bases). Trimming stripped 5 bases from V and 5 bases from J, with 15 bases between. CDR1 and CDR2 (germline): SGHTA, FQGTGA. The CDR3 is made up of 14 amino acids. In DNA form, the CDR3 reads TGTGCCAGCAGCCGGCAGGGGGACTCGGAGACCCAGTACTTC. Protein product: CASSRQGDSETQYF.

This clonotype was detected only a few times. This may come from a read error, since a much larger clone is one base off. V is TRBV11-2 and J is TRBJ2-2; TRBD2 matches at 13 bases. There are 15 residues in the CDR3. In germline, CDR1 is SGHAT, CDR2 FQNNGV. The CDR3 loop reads CASGLGLAGTGELFF. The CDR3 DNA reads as TGTGCCAGCGGCTTGGGACTAGCGGGGACCGGGGAGCTGTTTTTT.